This T cell receptor beta chain emerged from a study of blood T cell repertoires in COVID-19. Study context: The samples span acute and convalescent COVID-19 from the United States, Italy and Spain.

In its sample, this clone was seen once. This CDR3 contains 15 residues. CDR1 is GTSNPN, CDR2 SVGIG, per germline (reference sequence). V dropped 1 base and J dropped 0; count of bases not matched to a gene: 6. In the original processing: The assay estimated nucleated cells by amplifying reference gene primers. This table comes from immunoSEQ multiplex PCR, and its TCRdb copy is limited to in-frame clones, with some not included. Clone size and V and J calls were adopted from that table, with D and trimming inferred from the DNA. The sample comprises 150,000 to 200,000 clones, approximately 90% of which are singletons, and 0.5% to 0.55% rests with the top ten.

Sequenced: peripheral blood. The rearrangement joins TRBV30 to TRBJ2-7; 7 nucleotides line up with TRBD2. This clonotype was sampled from a man in his fifties with acute or convalescent COVID-19. CDR3 sequence reads: CAWSGAGTISYEQYF. CDR3 DNA: TGTGCCTGGAGTGGGGCAGGGACTATCTCCTACGAGCAGTACTTC.